This entry concerns a single TCR beta chain. This record belongs to a study of blood T cell repertoires in COVID-19. Study details: Sites across the United States, Italy and Spain contributed samples from acute and convalescent COVID-19. T cells, B-cell-depleted T cells, or PBMCs provided the cDNA or gDNA that served as material.

How the authors handled the data: Amplifying reference gene primers gave estimates of nucleated cell counts. Method: immunoSEQ multiplex PCR; TCRdb's copy keeps in-frame clones and lacks some. The DNA gave D and trimming, while V, J and clone size come from that table. The sample carries roughly 170,000 clones, 70% to 90% recorded once. The germline gives CDR1 SNHLY, CDR2 FYNNEI. V lost 9 bases and J lost 3; bases outside the gene matches: 13. The CDR3 is 16 residues long. The chain is built from TRBV2 and TRBJ1-5; TRBD1 matches at 8 bases. This TCR was sampled from a man in his 60s who had recovered from COVID-19. The sequencing sample was made of peripheral blood. CDR3 amino acids: CASKRFRDRNNQPQHF. The CDR3 bases are TGTGCCAGTAAGAGATTCCGGGACAGGAACAATCAGCCCCAGCATTTT.